This T cell receptor (beta chain) was obtained from a study of cytomegalovirus exposure and HLA in healthy donors. As for the study in general: Early release data held 85 million or so unique TCRs from HLA-typed donors. Just over 80% of some 390 genotyped donors fell in the Caucasian-associated ancestry cluster.

PCR used 60 Vbeta primers and 13 Jbeta primers. The data were produced by immunoSEQ multiplex PCR, yet TCRdb's version contains in-frame clones alone and is incomplete. This table holds some 140,000 clones, about 78% found once. Though probably carrying unrecorded immune exposures, donors were nominally healthy at sampling. J gave up 6 bases and V 0 bases, and 8 bases lay outside the gene matches. The CDR3 is made up of 16 amino acids. Germline assignment: CDR1 LGHNA and CDR2 YSLEER. V is TRBV4-3 and J is TRBJ2-1; 7 nucleotides align to TRBD2. This receptor was identified in a man aged 45-60 years in good health and CMV-seronegative. The sequencing input was PBMCs. The CDR3 sequence: CASSQDRGGAGNEQFF. DNA for the CDR3: TGCGCCAGCAGCCAAGATCGGGGAGGGGCTGGCAATGAGCAGTTCTTC.